This section outlines one TCR beta chain sequence together with its context. These data belong to a study of blood T cell repertoires in COVID-19. The V end was cut by 0 bases, the J end by 1 base, with 9 bases between. CDR1 LNHDA and CDR2 SQIVND come from the germline V gene (reference sequence). This CDR3 is built from 15 residues. Profiling relied on immunoSEQ multiplex PCR, and the TCRdb table lists in-frame clones only, not all of them. The sample shows about 210,000 clones, about 88% of them seen only once. The sample consisted of peripheral blood. This chain connects TRBV19 to TRBJ2-5; D is possibly TRBD2 (6 bases). The sequence was obtained from a woman aged 40 to 55 with acute or convalescent COVID-19. This CDR3 is CASSIDGTAQETQYF. CDR3 nucleotides: TGTGCCAGTAGTATAGATGGGACTGCCCAAGAGACCCAGTACTTC.